Below are 3 T cell receptor beta chains sequenced from a single sample in a study of patients and donors after allogeneic stem cell transplantation. TCRdb redid the calling of the RT-PCR reads with MiXCR, one entry per CDR3 protein. The table includes 150,000 to 200,000 distinct CDR3 sequences, 20% to 25% detected once. The specimen sequenced was blood, either unsorted or a sorted T cell fraction (not recorded which). The origin of the receptors is a human donor who was either an allogeneic HSCT recipient or a stem cell or donor lymphocyte infusion donor (not recorded which). It is not recorded whose cells these are; they may come from a transplant donor.

In regard to this clonotype: An end of the junction does not agree with germline; a read error may underlie this. This chain connects TRBV7-9 to TRBJ1-4; D is perhaps TRBD1 (5 bases). Per germline, CDR1 SEHNR and CDR2 FQNEAQ (reference sequence). The CDR3 extends over 12 amino acids. CDR3 coding DNA: TGTGCCAGCAGCTCAGGAAGAACAGGCTTTGTTTTT. As protein: CASSSGRTGFVF.

In this sample, this clonotype turned up a few times. The rearrangement uses TRBV6-2 or TRBV6-3 and TRBJ2-1, with a tentative D call TRBD1 (6 bases). Between the trimmed V and J ends, which lost 4 bases and 0 bases, there was a span of 13 bases. CDR3 length: 16 residues. CDR1 is MNHEY and CDR2 is SVGEGT in the germline V gene. The CDR3: CASSFKGESSYNEQFF. The CDR3 DNA reads as TGTGCCAGCAGTTTTAAGGGGGAGAGCTCCTACAATGAGCAGTTCTTC.

V gene TRBV5-6 combines with J gene TRBJ1-5; weak D call: TRBD1 (5 bases). The CDR3 has 16 residues. CDR1 is SGHDT, CDR2 YYEEEE, per germline. V gave up 0 bases and J gave up 5 bases, with 15 bases separating them. The CDR3 DNA sequence: TGTGCCAGCAGCTTGGGAAATGCACGGGGGGATCAGCCCCAGCATTTT. Its protein product is CASSLGNARGDQPQHF.